These 28 T cell receptor beta chains share one sample of origin, sequenced in a study of T cells in Graves' hyperthyroidism and ophthalmopathy. RNA transcripts provided the source from which TCR beta CDR3 regions were amplified. The HTBI set primed first-round TCR CDR3 RT-PCR. One entry per CDR3 protein results from TCRdb running MiXCR on the multiplex PCR reads. Counted here are about 410,000 distinct CDR3 sequences, roughly 15% occurring once; the ten biggest clones make up around 20%. The sample consisted of blood. The receptors were gathered from a woman in her 30s with Graves' ophthalmopathy.

This clonotype was seen many times. This chain joins TRBV10-2 and TRBJ1-1, with D hard to call. The germline V gene has CDR1 WSHSY and CDR2 SAAADI. Trimming stripped 5 bases from V and 2 bases from J, with 6 bases between. This CDR3 contains 12 residues. CDR3 DNA sequence: TGCGCCAGCAGTCGCGCAAACACTGAAGCTTTCTTT. This encodes CASSRANTEAFF.

This clonotype was seen at least ten times. J is TRBJ2-3 and V is TRBV24-1; a possible D gene is TRBD1 (6 bases). V gave up 9 bases and J gave up 2 bases, with 14 bases separating them. The CDR3 is made up of 14 amino acids. Per germline, CDR1 KGHDR and CDR2 SFDVKD. CDR3 in amino acids: CATAPQGNTDTQYF. DNA of the CDR3: TGTGCCACCGCTCCGCAGGGGAACACAGATACGCAGTATTTT.

This clonotype was recorded many times. The chain employs TRBV28 and TRBJ2-7; possible D gene TRBD1, 6 bases. The CDR3 is 15 amino acids. CDR1 and CDR2 (germline): MDHEN, SYDVKM. Trimming took off 3 bases at V and 5 bases at J, with 17 bases between the two ends. The CDR3 protein is CASSFPPAGAHEQYF. In DNA form, the CDR3 reads TGTGCCAGCAGTTTTCCCCCGGCAGGGGCCCACGAGCAGTACTTC.

The chain is built from TRBV6-1 and TRBJ2-2; no firm D call. This CDR3 is built from 12 residues. Looked up from germline, CDR1 is MNHNS and CDR2 is SASEGT. Trimming removed 6 bases from V and 3 bases from J, with 5 bases in between. The CDR3 protein is CASRKDTGELFF. In nucleotides, the CDR3 is TGTGCCAGCAGGAAGGACACCGGGGAGCTGTTTTTT.

The genes are TRBV6-1 and TRBJ1-5; 12 bases are a match to TRBD1. The germline CDR1 and CDR2 sequences are MNHNS and SASEGT. This CDR3 region has 16 residues. V lost 7 bases, J lost 5 bases, and 9 bases stayed unmatched. Here the CDR3 reads CASKPAGTGGDQPQHF. The CDR3 bases are TGTGCCAGCAAACCCGCCGGGACAGGGGGCGATCAGCCCCAGCATTTT.

This clonotype was observed at least ten times. The CDR3 loop is CASSSPDRPNEQFF. CDR3 coding DNA: TGTGCCAGCAGCTCGCCGGACAGGCCAAATGAGCAGTTCTTC. The chain employs TRBV7-9 and TRBJ2-1, with 7 bases identical to TRBD1. Germline assignment: CDR1 SEHNR and CDR2 FQNEAQ (reference sequence). This CDR3 has 14 amino acids. V trimming: 4 bases; J trimming: 7 bases; junction bases outside the gene matches: 7.

In this sample, this clonotype turned up many times. This rearrangement joins TRBV28 to TRBJ2-1; D is perhaps TRBD1 (6 bases). CDR1 MDHEN and CDR2 SYDVKM come from the germline V gene. Trimming shortened V by 2 bases and J by 10 bases, and 9 bases separated the two germline ends. This CDR3 spans 12 amino acids. The CDR3 nucleotides are TGTGCCAGCAGTTTACCTGGGACAGAGCAGTTCTTC. Its translation is CASSLPGTEQFF.

This clonotype was counted at least ten times. This rearrangement joins TRBV12-3 or TRBV12-4 to TRBJ2-1; D unresolved. The CDR3 loop spans 13 amino acids. V lost 5 bases and J lost 4, with 9 bases in between. In DNA form, the CDR3 reads TGTGCCAGCAGTGTCACTCGGTACAATGAGCAGTTCTTC. Translation: CASSVTRYNEQFF.

The count of this clonotype is one. The chain joins TRBV29-1 to TRBJ1-5; TRBD1 might be the D (5 bases). The length of the CDR3 is 12 residues. V shed 4 bases and J shed 7 bases, with 11 bases lying between them. Per the germline V gene, CDR1 is SQVTM and CDR2 is ANQGSEA. The CDR3 sequence: CSVGGVGQPQHF. CDR3 nucleotides: TGCAGCGTTGGGGGGGTGGGCCAGCCCCAGCATTTT.

The chain combines TRBV28 with TRBJ1-6; weak D call: TRBD1 (6 bases). The CDR3 is 18 amino acids. CDR1 is MDHEN, CDR2 SYDVKM, per germline. Trimming took 5 bases from V and 1 from J, leaving 18 bases between them. This CDR3 reads CASSEPGGAGSYNSPLHF. In DNA, the CDR3 is TGTGCCAGCAGTGAGCCCGGGGGCGCGGGTTCCTATAATTCACCCCTCCACTTT.

DNA of the CDR3: TGTGCCAGCGGGGAGGGGGTGGGCACTGAAGCTTTCTTT. Translating it yields CASGEGVGTEAFF. The chain recombines TRBV28 with TRBJ1-1, with a tentative D call TRBD1 (6 bases). From germline, CDR1 is MDHEN and CDR2 SYDVKM. V lost 8 bases to trimming and J lost 4 bases, with 14 bases between them. This CDR3 has 13 amino acids.

There are many counts of this clonotype. The rearrangement links TRBV3-1 to TRBJ1-4, with D maybe TRBD1 (5 bases). The V gene's germline CDR1 is LGHDT and CDR2 YNNKEL (reference sequence). V lost 4 bases to trimming and J lost 3 bases, with 12 bases between them. The CDR3 sequence is 15 residues long. In DNA form, the CDR3 reads TGTGCCAGCAGCCTAACGAGAGGGGCTAATGAAAAACTGTTTTTT. Translation gives CASSLTRGANEKLFF.

This clonotype was observed many times. This chain uses TRBV27 with TRBJ1-2; D perhaps matches TRBD1 (5 bases). Trimming took off 0 bases at V and 3 bases at J, with 11 bases between the two ends. Germline V CDR1 and CDR2: MNHEY, SMNVEV (reference sequence). The CDR3 extends over 15 amino acids. The CDR3 DNA is TGTGCCAGCAGTTTATCTTCAGGGTCCCACTATGGCTACACCTTC. As protein: CASSLSSGSHYGYTF.

The chain uses TRBV29-1 and TRBJ2-1, with 11 bases aligning to TRBD1. With 7 bases clipped from V and 8 bases from J, the junction kept 13 bases outside the gene matches. Looked up from germline, CDR1 is SQVTM and CDR2 is ANQGSEA. This CDR3 comprises 15 residues. The CDR3 DNA reads TGCAGCGCAAACGCCGGGACAGGGGGTGGGCATGAGCAGTTCTTC. This sequence encodes CSANAGTGGGHEQFF.

A note on this clonotype: A single base separates this from a much larger clone, so it may be a read error. The chain joins TRBV5-5 to TRBJ1-1; weak D call: TRBD1 (6 bases). Germline CDR1 reads SGHKS; CDR2 reads YYEKEE (reference sequence). The CDR3 length is 13 residues. V was shortened by 4 bases and J by 1 base, with 8 bases between the two germline ends. The CDR3 sequence is CASSTGQNTEAFF. The DNA of the CDR3 is TGTGCCAGCAGCACGGGACAGAACACTGAAGCTTTCTTT. Full variable domain (missing parts from reference TRBV5-5 and TRBJ1-1): DAGVTQSPTHLIKTRGQQVTLRCSPISGHKSVSWYQQVLGQGPQFIFQYYEKEERGRGNFPDRFSARQFPNYSSELNVNALLLGDSALYLCASSTGQNTEAFFGQGTRLTVV.

The chain recombines TRBV29-1 with TRBJ2-1; maybe TRBD1 (6 bases). The CDR3 loop spans 12 amino acids. V gave up 5 bases and J gave up 9 bases, with 14 bases separating them. Germline V lookup: CDR1 SQVTM, CDR2 ANQGSEA. This CDR3 is CSVQGIDGEQFF. The DNA of the CDR3 is TGCAGCGTTCAGGGGATCGATGGTGAGCAGTTCTTC.

This clonotype was observed at least ten times. The chain uses TRBV5-1 and TRBJ1-3, with D possibly TRBD1 on 6 matching bases. From germline, CDR1 is SGHRS and CDR2 YFSETQ. The V and J ends lost 4 bases and 0 bases respectively, with 29 bases between them. This CDR3 spans 21 amino acids. The CDR3 region has the DNA TGCGCCAGCAGCGAGACCCAACTAATTGACAGGCTACCAAGCTCTGGAAACACCATATATTTT. This gives the protein CASSETQLIDRLPSSGNTIYF.

This clonotype was recorded many times. J is TRBJ2-5 and V is TRBV28; 9 bases fit TRBD2. CDR1 and CDR2 (germline): MDHEN, SYDVKM. The J segment lost 9 bases and the V segment lost 3 bases, leaving 17 bases of the junction unmatched. The CDR3 runs 17 residues. Here the CDR3 DNA reads TGTGCCAGCAGTTTTGGGGGACTAGCCCCGAAAAAGAGGGCCCAGTACTTC. This sequence encodes CASSFGGLAPKKRAQYF. Drawing the rest from reference TRBV28 and TRBJ2-5, the complete variable domain is DVKVTQSSRYLVKRTGEKVFLECVQDMDHENMFWYRQDPGLGLRLIYFSYDVKMKEKGDIPEGYSVSREKKERFSLILESASTNQTSMYLCASSFGGLAPKKRAQYFGPGTRLLVL.

This clonotype was seen many times. The chain employs TRBV30 and TRBJ2-6; D possibly corresponds to TRBD2 (6 bases). This CDR3 spans 15 amino acids. Trimming left V 2 bases short and J 2 bases short, with 10 bases between. The germline V gene has CDR1 GTSNPN and CDR2 SVGIG (reference sequence). The CDR3 region has the DNA TGTGCCTGGAGTCGGGGGTTTACTGGGGCCAACGTCCTGACTTTC. This translates into CAWSRGFTGANVLTF.

The rearrangement uses TRBV7-8 and TRBJ1-1; 9 bases map to TRBD1. Germline V gene data show CDR1 as SGHVS and CDR2 as FQNEAQ. The CDR3 extends over 16 amino acids. J was trimmed by 0 bases and V by 5 bases; bases with no gene match: 7. In nucleotides, the CDR3 is TGTGCCAGCAGCCTTGGACAGGGGTTAATGAACACTGAAGCTTTCTTT. It is translated as CASSLGQGLMNTEAFF.

At least ten counts were recorded for this clonotype. V gene TRBV28 combines with J gene TRBJ1-2; D is unresolved. With 4 bases removed from V and 3 bases from J, the gap between germline ends came to 21 bases. This CDR3 has 17 amino acids. Germline V CDR1 and CDR2: MDHEN, SYDVKM. CDR3 in DNA: TGTGCCAGCAGTTGGGGATGGGAAGGAGAGCATGACTATGGCTACACCTTC. This sequence encodes CASSWGWEGEHDYGYTF.

The sample holds many counts of this clonotype. The rearrangement joins TRBV28 to TRBJ2-7; D might be TRBD1 or TRBD2, each matching 6 bases. Germline V gives CDR1 MDHEN, CDR2 SYDVKM. Trimming cost V 6 bases and J 0 bases, with 12 bases left between them. The CDR3 is 14 amino acids. In DNA form, the CDR3 reads TGTGCCAGCAGAAGGGGGGAAAACTCCTACGAGCAGTACTTC. Protein: CASRRGENSYEQYF.

This clonotype was observed at least ten times. This sequence joins TRBV11-2 and TRBJ1-1; unclear D gene. The germline CDR1 and CDR2 sequences are SGHAT and FQNNGV. CDR3 length equals 12 residues. V lost 2 bases and J lost 4, with 5 bases in between. The CDR3 DNA reads as TGTGCCAGCAGCTTAAGTTTCACTGAAGCTTTCTTT. Residues: CASSLSFTEAFF.

This clonotype was seen repeatedly, ten times or more. V gene TRBV2 combines with J gene TRBJ2-5; 7 bases line up with TRBD1. This CDR3 is built from 18 residues. CDR1 SNHLY and CDR2 FYNNEI come from the germline V gene. Losses at the gene ends were 3 bases for V and 4 bases for J; bases not matched to a gene: 17. DNA for the CDR3: TGTGCCAGCAGTGATATTGACGCCGGGACAGCCCGCCGAGAGACCCAGTACTTC. Amino acid sequence: CASSDIDAGTARRETQYF.

This clonotype was detected many times. The chain is built from TRBV4-1 and TRBJ1-2, with TRBD1 matching 7 bases. Germline V gives CDR1 MGHRA, CDR2 YSYEKL. The CDR3 contains 13 residues. V lost 4 bases to trimming and J lost 7 bases; unmatched junction nucleotides: 6. CDR3 sequence reads: CASSPRGGPGYTF. The CDR3 coding sequence is TGCGCCAGCAGCCCTCGAGGGGGCCCTGGCTACACCTTC.

As regards this clonotype: Relative to the germline gene, one junction end is altered; a read error may explain this. This rearrangement joins TRBV12-5 to TRBJ2-4, with 9 bases lining up with TRBD1. The germline CDR1 and CDR2 sequences are LGHNT and FRNRAP. This CDR3 has 17 residues. The CDR3 region has the DNA TGTGTTAGTGGTTTGGAACAGACAGGGGGGACCAAAAACATTCAGTACTTC. The encoded protein is CVSGLEQTGGTKNIQYF. Variable domain in full (rest from reference TRBV12-5 and TRBJ2-4): DARVTQTPRHKVTEMGQEVTMRCQPILGHNTVFWYRQTMMQGLELLAYFRNRAPLDDSGMPKDRFSAEMPDATLATLKIQPSEPRDSAVYFCVSGLEQTGGTKNIQYFGAGTRLSVL.

This clonotype turned up a few times. V and J are TRBV7-8 and TRBJ1-1; D not certain. V lost 4 bases and J lost 1, with 22 bases in between. The germline V gene encodes CDR1 SGHVS and CDR2 FQNEAQ. The CDR3 consists of 18 residues. The DNA of the CDR3 is TGTGCCAGCAGCTCCGGAAGAGTTACTGGGCAGCAGAACACTGAAGCTTTCTTT. This encodes CASSSGRVTGQQNTEAFF.

V usage is TRBV2 and J usage is TRBJ2-1; perhaps D is TRBD1 or TRBD2 (5 bases each). V was shortened by 9 bases and J by 0 bases, with 9 bases between the two germline ends. CDR3 length: 13 amino acids. The germline CDR1 and CDR2 sequences are SNHLY and FYNNEI. In DNA, the CDR3 is TGTGCCAGGGGACCTAACTCCTACAATGAGCAGTTCTTC. Translation: CARGPNSYNEQFF.